Listed below are T cell receptor beta chains from one sample, sequenced in a study of identical twins. TCRdb passed the 5' RACE reads through MiXCR, listing each CDR3 protein once. This repertoire shows about 570,000 distinct CDR3 sequences, approximately 10% found once; its top ten account for more than 2.5%. The data also belong to a second study, concerning yellow fever vaccine responses in identical twins.

The sequencing input was PBMCs. The receptors come from a young woman in good health. CDR3s include the opening cysteine and the closing phenylalanine or tryptophan. D genes are given only for firm matches. Some rows mark clone size as missing; the rest say once, few, many or name a class of expanded clone.

cdr3_aa	cdr3_nt	j_call	v_call	clone_size	d_call
CASSATGYQETQYF	TGTGCCAGCAGCGCGACAGGGTACCAAGAGACCCAGTACTTC	TRBJ2-5	TRBV9	many	TRBD1
CASSPIRVSGTDTQYF	TGTGCCAGCAGTCCAATCAGGGTTTCGGGCACAGATACGCAGTATTTT	TRBJ2-3	TRBV27	many	NA
CASSQEVKGPAGNEQFF	TGTGCCAGCAGCCAAGAAGTGAAGGGCCCAGCGGGAAATGAGCAGTTCTTC	TRBJ2-1	TRBV3-1	many	TRBD2
CATSRKTSGGINEQFF	TGTGCCACCAGCAGAAAAACTAGCGGGGGTATTAATGAGCAGTTCTTC	TRBJ2-1	TRBV15	few	TRBD2
CASRMTGLLTSRRTDTQYF	TGTGCCAGCAGAATGACAGGGCTCTTAACTAGCCGCCGCACAGATACGCAGTATTTT	TRBJ2-3	TRBV3-1	NA	NA
CASSTGQGLLGYF	TGCGCCAGCAGCACCGGACAGGGGCTTTTGGGGTACTTC	TRBJ2-7	TRBV5-1	NA	TRBD1
CASSYSTGAGGYGYTF	TGTGCCAGCAGTTATTCAACAGGGGCCGGGGGTTATGGCTACACCTTC	TRBJ1-2	TRBV6-5	NA	TRBD1
CSARPGTGGREQYF	TGCAGTGCTAGACCCGGGACAGGGGGCAGGGAGCAGTACTTC	TRBJ2-7	TRBV20-1	NA	TRBD1
CASGLAGLYNEQFF	TGTGCCAGTGGACTAGCGGGTTTGTACAATGAGCAGTTCTTC	TRBJ2-1	TRBV6-2/TRBV6-3	many	TRBD2
CASSLLRGGTAPYNEQFF	TGTGCCAGCAGCTTACTCCGGGGGGGCACCGCTCCCTACAATGAGCAGTTCTTC	TRBJ2-1	TRBV7-6	few	TRBD2
CASSQLHLGTYEQYF	TGCGCCAGCAGCCAACTCCACCTGGGAACGTACGAGCAGTACTTC	TRBJ2-7	TRBV4-3	NA	NA
CSARTQGNSYEQYF	TGCAGTGCTAGGACACAGGGGAACTCCTACGAGCAGTACTTC	TRBJ2-7	TRBV20-1	NA	TRBD1
CASRLGTVNTEAFF	TGTGCCAGCAGACTCGGGACAGTAAACACTGAAGCTTTCTTT	TRBJ1-1	TRBV28	many	TRBD1
CASSLRAGAYDEQYF	TGTGCCAGCAGCTTGCGAGCGGGGGCGTACGACGAGCAGTACTTC	TRBJ2-7	TRBV5-6	NA	TRBD2
CASSQGIHRGQNLFF	TGCGCCAGCAGCCAGGGAATTCACAGGGGGCAGAACCTGTTTTTT	TRBJ1-4	TRBV4-1	many	TRBD1
CSALRQGSTNEKLFF	TGCAGTGCCCTCAGACAGGGCTCAACTAATGAAAAACTGTTTTTT	TRBJ1-4	TRBV20-1	many	TRBD1
CASSLSSGGRSYEQYF	TGTGCCAGCAGCTTAAGTAGCGGGGGCAGGTCCTACGAGCAGTACTTC	TRBJ2-7	TRBV7-9	few	TRBD2
CATSRGIGTSNDNTGELFF	TGTGCCACCAGCAGAGGCATCGGGACTTCTAACGATAACACCGGGGAGCTGTTTTTT	TRBJ2-2	TRBV15	many	NA
CSARDAWSGPSYEQYF	TGCAGTGCTAGAGATGCGTGGTCGGGACCCTCCTACGAGCAGTACTTC	TRBJ2-7	TRBV20-1	NA	NA
CASSRDTKNIQYF	TGTGCCAGTAGTAGGGACACCAAAAACATTCAGTACTTC	TRBJ2-4	TRBV19	few	NA
CATSDSSQAGGSYEQYF	TGTGCCACCAGTGATTCATCTCAAGCGGGAGGCTCCTACGAGCAGTACTTC	TRBJ2-7	TRBV24-1	NA	TRBD2
CASSLSPTSGRSYNEQFF	TGTGCCAGCAGCCTCAGCCCTACTAGCGGACGCTCCTACAATGAGCAGTTCTTC	TRBJ2-1	TRBV6-2/TRBV6-3	NA	TRBD2
CSARDLGPDSSEQYF	TGCAGTGCTAGAGATCTCGGTCCCGACAGCTCCGAGCAGTACTTC	TRBJ2-7	TRBV20-1	NA	NA
CASSQEGLATGETQYF	TGCGCCAGCAGCCAAGAAGGACTAGCCACGGGAGAGACCCAGTACTTC	TRBJ2-5	TRBV4-3	NA	TRBD2
CASSMGTEQETQYF	TGTGCCAGTAGTATGGGGACAGAACAAGAGACCCAGTACTTC	TRBJ2-5	TRBV19	NA	TRBD1
CASSPDPGLGGLPLHF	TGTGCCAGCAGCCCCGATCCGGGTCTTGGGGGATTACCCCTCCACTTT	TRBJ1-6	TRBV7-2	few	NA
CASSSELVYNEQFF	TGTGCCAGCAGTTCAGAACTAGTATACAATGAGCAGTTCTTC	TRBJ2-1	TRBV27	NA	NA
CAIRVSPSYNEQFF	TGTGCCATCAGGGTTAGCCCCTCCTACAATGAGCAGTTCTTC	TRBJ2-1	TRBV10-3	NA	NA
CSARVQTNLETQYF	TGCAGTGCTAGAGTCCAGACGAATCTAGAGACCCAGTACTTC	TRBJ2-5	TRBV20-1	many	NA
CASSLARVQDEQYF	TGTGCCAGCAGCTTAGCTAGGGTTCAAGACGAGCAGTACTTC	TRBJ2-7	TRBV7-2	NA	NA
CSVAGLTDTQYF	TGCAGCGTTGCTGGTCTCACAGATACGCAGTATTTT	TRBJ2-3	TRBV29-1	many	NA
CASSQEGTSGSTYEQYF	TGCGCCAGCAGCCAAGAGGGAACTAGCGGGTCGACCTACGAGCAGTACTTC	TRBJ2-7	TRBV4-1	few	TRBD2
CSARMVGETQYF	TGCAGTGCGAGGATGGTGGGAGAGACCCAGTACTTC	TRBJ2-5	TRBV20-1	many	NA
CASRPGQGPYEQYF	TGTGCCAGCAGACCGGGACAGGGACCCTACGAGCAGTACTTC	TRBJ2-7	TRBV2	many	TRBD1
CASNRGGNEQFF	TGTGCCAGCAACCGGGGGGGAAATGAGCAGTTCTTC	TRBJ2-1	TRBV6-2/TRBV6-3	many	TRBD2
CASSSGQPGRNEQFF	TGTGCCAGCAGTTCGGGACAGCCTGGACGCAATGAGCAGTTCTTC	TRBJ2-1	TRBV6-5	many	TRBD1
CASSESGTYEQYF	TGCGCCAGCAGTGAGTCAGGGACCTACGAGCAGTACTTC	TRBJ2-7	TRBV10-1	many	NA
CASSPGLAGDTQYF	TGTGCCAGCAGCCCGGGACTAGCGGGAGATACGCAGTATTTT	TRBJ2-3	TRBV3-1	many	TRBD2
CASSHRDYPYEQYF	TGTGCCAGCAGCCACCGGGACTACCCTTACGAGCAGTACTTC	TRBJ2-7	TRBV7-8	few	TRBD2
CASSRPRLAGGSTDTQYF	TGTGCCAGCAGCCGCCCTCGACTAGCGGGAGGCAGCACAGATACGCAGTATTTT	TRBJ2-3	TRBV14	few	TRBD2
CAISPHGTGPYEQYF	TGTGCCATCAGTCCCCATGGGACAGGGCCCTACGAGCAGTACTTC	TRBJ2-7	TRBV10-3	many	TRBD1
CASSLVGAANNEQFF	TGTGCCAGCAGCTTGGTAGGGGCCGCGAACAATGAGCAGTTCTTC	TRBJ2-1	TRBV5-5	NA	NA
CASIADRSNTEAFF	TGCGCCAGCATAGCGGACAGGTCGAACACTGAAGCTTTCTTT	TRBJ1-1	TRBV5-1	few	TRBD1
CASSHPVGATWEQYF	TGCGCCAGCAGCCACCCCGTAGGGGCTACGTGGGAGCAGTACTTC	TRBJ2-7	TRBV4-1	many	NA
CAWNGQDEKLFF	TGTGCCTGGAACGGTCAGGACGAAAAACTGTTTTTT	TRBJ1-4	TRBV30	few	NA
CASSPGQRSRGVRGETQYF	TGTGCCAGCAGTCCTGGACAGCGCTCCAGGGGGGTAAGGGGAGAGACCCAGTACTTC	TRBJ2-5	TRBV12-3/TRBV12-4	NA	NA
CSVKATSLVNEQFF	TGCAGCGTAAAGGCGACTAGCTTAGTGAATGAGCAGTTCTTC	TRBJ2-1	TRBV29-1	few	TRBD2
CASSPPASRYTDTQYF	TGTGCCAGCTCACCACCGGCTAGCCGCTACACAGATACGCAGTATTTT	TRBJ2-3	TRBV18	NA	NA